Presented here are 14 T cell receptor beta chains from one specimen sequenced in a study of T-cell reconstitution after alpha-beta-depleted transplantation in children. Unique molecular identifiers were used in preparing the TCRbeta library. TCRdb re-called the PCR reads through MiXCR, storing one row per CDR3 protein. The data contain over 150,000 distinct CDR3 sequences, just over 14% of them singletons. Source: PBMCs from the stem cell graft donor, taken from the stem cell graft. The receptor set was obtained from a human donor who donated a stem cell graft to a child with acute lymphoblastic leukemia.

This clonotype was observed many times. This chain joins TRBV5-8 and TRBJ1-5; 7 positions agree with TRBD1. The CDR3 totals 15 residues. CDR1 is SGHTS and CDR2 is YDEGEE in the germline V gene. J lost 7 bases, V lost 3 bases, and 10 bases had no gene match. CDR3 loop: CASSSYEGAGQPQHF. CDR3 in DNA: TGTGCCAGCAGCTCCTATGAGGGGGCGGGGCAGCCCCAGCATTTT.

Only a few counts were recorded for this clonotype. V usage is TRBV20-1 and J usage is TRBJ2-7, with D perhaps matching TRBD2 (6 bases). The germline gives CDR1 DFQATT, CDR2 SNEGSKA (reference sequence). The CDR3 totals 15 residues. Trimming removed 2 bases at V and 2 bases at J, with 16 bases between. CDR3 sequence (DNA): TGCAGTGCTAGACTCCCGGCGGGGTTGACCTACGAGCAGTACTTC. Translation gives CSARLPAGLTYEQYF.

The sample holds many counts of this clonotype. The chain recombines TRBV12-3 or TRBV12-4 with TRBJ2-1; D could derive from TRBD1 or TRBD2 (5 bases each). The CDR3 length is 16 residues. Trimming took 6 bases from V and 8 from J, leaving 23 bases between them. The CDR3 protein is CASRPGTHTPHDEQFF. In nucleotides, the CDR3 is TGTGCCAGCAGGCCCGGGACCCATACACCACACGATGAGCAGTTCTTC.

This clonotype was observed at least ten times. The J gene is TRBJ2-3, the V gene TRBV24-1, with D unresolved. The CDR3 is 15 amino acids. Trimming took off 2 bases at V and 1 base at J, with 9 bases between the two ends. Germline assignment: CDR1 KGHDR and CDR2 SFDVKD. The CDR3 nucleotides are TGTGCCACCAGTGATTCACTCTTCGGCACAGATACGCAGTATTTT. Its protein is CATSDSLFGTDTQYF.

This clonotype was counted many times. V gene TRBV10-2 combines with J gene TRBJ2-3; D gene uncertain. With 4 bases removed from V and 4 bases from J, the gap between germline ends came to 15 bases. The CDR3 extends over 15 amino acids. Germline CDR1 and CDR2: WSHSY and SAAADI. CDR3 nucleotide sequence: TGCGCCAGCAGTGCAACCCTCCTCATTCCAGATACGCAGTATTTT. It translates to CASSATLLIPDTQYF.

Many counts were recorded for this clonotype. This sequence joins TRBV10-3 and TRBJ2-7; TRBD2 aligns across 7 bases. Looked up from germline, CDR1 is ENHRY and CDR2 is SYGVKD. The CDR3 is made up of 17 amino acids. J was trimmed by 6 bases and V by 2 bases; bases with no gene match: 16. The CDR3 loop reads CAISERPLGEGQSEQYF. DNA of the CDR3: TGTGCCATCAGTGAGCGCCCGCTTGGGGAGGGCCAGAGCGAGCAGTACTTC.

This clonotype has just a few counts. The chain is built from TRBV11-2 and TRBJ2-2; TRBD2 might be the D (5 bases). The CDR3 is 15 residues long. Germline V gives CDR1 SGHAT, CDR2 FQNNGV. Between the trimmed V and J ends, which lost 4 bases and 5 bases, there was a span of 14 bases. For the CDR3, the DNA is TGTGCCAGCAGCTCGCCCCACGGGGTGACCGGGGAGCTGTTTTTT. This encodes CASSSPHGVTGELFF.

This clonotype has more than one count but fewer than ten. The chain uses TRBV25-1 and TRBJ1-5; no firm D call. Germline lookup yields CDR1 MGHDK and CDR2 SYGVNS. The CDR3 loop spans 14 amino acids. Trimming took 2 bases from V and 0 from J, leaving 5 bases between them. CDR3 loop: CASSEEYSNQPQHF. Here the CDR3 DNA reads TGTGCCAGCAGTGAAGAGTATAGCAATCAGCCCCAGCATTTT.

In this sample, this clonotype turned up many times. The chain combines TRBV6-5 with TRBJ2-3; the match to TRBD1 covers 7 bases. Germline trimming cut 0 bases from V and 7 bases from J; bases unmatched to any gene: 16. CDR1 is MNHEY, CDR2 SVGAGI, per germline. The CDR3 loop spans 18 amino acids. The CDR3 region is CASSYSIGQAIPTNTQYF. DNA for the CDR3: TGTGCCAGCAGTTACTCGATCGGACAGGCGATCCCAACCAATACGCAGTATTTT.

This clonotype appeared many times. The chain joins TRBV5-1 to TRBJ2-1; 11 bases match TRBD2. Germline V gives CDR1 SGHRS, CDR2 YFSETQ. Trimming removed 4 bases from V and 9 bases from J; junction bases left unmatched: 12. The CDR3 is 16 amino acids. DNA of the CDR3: TGCGCCAGCAGCCCTACTACTAGCGGGGGAGGCGTTGAGCAGTTCTTC. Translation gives CASSPTTSGGGVEQFF.

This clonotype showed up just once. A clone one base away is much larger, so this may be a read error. The CDR3 protein is CVSSWRGGQGSSYEQYF. The CDR3 region has the DNA TGCGTCAGCAGCTGGAGGGGTGGGCAGGGGAGCTCCTACGAGCAGTACTTC. This chain links TRBV5-1 with TRBJ2-7; D is perhaps TRBD1 or TRBD2 (6 bases each). CDR3 length equals 17 residues. Germline V gives CDR1 SGHRS, CDR2 YFSETQ.

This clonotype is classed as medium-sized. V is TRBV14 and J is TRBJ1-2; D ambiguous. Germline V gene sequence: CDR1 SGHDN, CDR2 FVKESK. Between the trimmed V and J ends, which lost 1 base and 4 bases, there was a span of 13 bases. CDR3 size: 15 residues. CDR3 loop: CASSQVNSDFYGYTF. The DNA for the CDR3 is TGTGCCAGCAGCCAAGTGAACAGCGACTTCTATGGCTACACCTTC. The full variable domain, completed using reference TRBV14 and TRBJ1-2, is EAGVTQFPSHSVIEKGQTVTLRCDPISGHDNLYWYRRVMGKEIKFLLHFVKESKQDESGMPNNRFLAERTGGTYSTLKVQPAELEDSGVYFCASSQVNSDFYGYTFGSGTRLTVV.

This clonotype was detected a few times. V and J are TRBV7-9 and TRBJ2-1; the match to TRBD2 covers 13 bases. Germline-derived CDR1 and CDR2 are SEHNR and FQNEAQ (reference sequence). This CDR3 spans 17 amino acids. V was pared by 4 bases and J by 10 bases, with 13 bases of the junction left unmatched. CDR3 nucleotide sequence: TGTGCCAGCAGCTCAAATTCCGGGACTAGCGGGGTGAGGGAGCAGTTCTTC. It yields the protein CASSSNSGTSGVREQFF.

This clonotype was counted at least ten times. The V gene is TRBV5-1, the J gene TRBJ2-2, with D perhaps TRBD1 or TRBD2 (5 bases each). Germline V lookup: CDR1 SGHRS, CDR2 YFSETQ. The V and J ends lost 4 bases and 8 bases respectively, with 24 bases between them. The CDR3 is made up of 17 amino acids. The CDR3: CASSPRTSPPGLGELFF. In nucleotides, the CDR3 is TGCGCCAGCAGCCCTCGCACTAGTCCACCAGGGTTGGGGGAGCTGTTTTTT.